This T cell receptor beta chain was found in a study of blood T cell repertoires in COVID-19. In the study overall: Symptom resolution, clearance, or two negative PCRs marked the recovered donors of Cohort 3. The study drew acute and convalescent COVID-19 samples from the United States, Italy and Spain.

Germline-derived CDR1 and CDR2 are SGHNT and YYREEE (reference sequence). V gave up 0 bases and J gave up 4 bases; unmatched junction bases: 0. This CDR3 comprises 14 residues. All enrollees were roughly 18 to 90 years old and from about 24 US areas. Self-reported history from a screening survey and questionnaire set each donor's cohort. The repertoire was sequenced with immunoSEQ multiplex PCR; TCRdb's copy has only in-frame clones and lacks some. The repertoire holds more than 300,000 clones, with 70% to 90% as singletons. The sequence was collected from a man in his forties in a cohort exposed to, infected with or recovered from COVID-19 (not recorded which). Sequenced: PBMCs or T cells enriched from blood (not recorded which). This chain links TRBV5-4 with TRBJ1-1; 10 nucleotides align to TRBD1. CDR3 residues: CASSLGQGATEAFF. DNA of the CDR3: TGTGCCAGCAGCTTGGGACAGGGGGCCACTGAAGCTTTCTTT.